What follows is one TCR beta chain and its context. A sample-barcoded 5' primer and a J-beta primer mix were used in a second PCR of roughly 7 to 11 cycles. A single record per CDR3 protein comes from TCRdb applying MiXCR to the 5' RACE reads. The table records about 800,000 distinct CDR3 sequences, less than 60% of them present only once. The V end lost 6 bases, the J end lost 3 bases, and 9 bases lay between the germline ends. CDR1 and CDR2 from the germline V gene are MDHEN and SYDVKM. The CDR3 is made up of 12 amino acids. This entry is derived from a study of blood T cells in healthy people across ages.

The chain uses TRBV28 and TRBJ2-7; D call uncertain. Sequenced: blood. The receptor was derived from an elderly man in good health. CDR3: CASSSHIYEQYF. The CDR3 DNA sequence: TGTGCCAGCAGCTCACACATCTACGAGCAGTACTTC.